This T cell receptor beta chain stems from a study of cytomegalovirus exposure and HLA in healthy donors. Per the germline V gene, CDR1 is ENHRY and CDR2 is SYGVKD. The CDR3 loop spans 12 amino acids. The V gene lost 5 bases and the J gene lost 4 bases, with 8 bases spanning the gap. This clone was observed a few times. Primers: 60 Vbeta forward and 13 Jbeta reverse. Method: immunoSEQ multiplex PCR; TCRdb's copy keeps in-frame clones and lacks some. The data show 140,000 to 150,000 clones, around 67% seen once. The sample taken for sequencing was PBMCs. The source is a woman aged 18-29 years in good health and CMV-seronegative. This chain joins TRBV10-3 and TRBJ1-1; tentatively, D is TRBD1 (5 bases). The CDR3 DNA reads TGTGCCATCAGTCCGGGGGGCACTGAAGCTTTCTTT. It encodes CAISPGGTEAFF.